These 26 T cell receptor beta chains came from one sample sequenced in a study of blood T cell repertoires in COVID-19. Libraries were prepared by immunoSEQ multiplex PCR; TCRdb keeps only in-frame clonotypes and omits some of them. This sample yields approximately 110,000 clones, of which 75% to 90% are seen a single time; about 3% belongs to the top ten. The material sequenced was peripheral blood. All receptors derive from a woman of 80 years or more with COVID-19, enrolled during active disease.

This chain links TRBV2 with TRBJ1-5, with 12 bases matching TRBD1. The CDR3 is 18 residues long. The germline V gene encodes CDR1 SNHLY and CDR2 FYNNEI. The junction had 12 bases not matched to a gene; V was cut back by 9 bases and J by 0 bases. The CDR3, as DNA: TGTGCCAGAAACGGTTGGGACAGGGGGCTCGGTAGCAATCAGCCCCAGCATTTT. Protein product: CARNGWDRGLGSNQPQHF.

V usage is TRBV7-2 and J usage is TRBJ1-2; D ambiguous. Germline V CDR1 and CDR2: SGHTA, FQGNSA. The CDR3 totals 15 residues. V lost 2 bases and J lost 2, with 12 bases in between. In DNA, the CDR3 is TGTGCCAGCAGCTTAACTAGCGCGGGAAACTATGGCTACACCTTC. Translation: CASSLTSAGNYGYTF.

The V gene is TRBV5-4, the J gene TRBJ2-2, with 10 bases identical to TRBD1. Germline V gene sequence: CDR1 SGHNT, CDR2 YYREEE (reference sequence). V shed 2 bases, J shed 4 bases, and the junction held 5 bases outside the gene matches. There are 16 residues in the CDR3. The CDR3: CASSFGQGVVTGELFF. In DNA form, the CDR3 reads TGTGCCAGCAGCTTCGGACAGGGGGTTGTCACCGGGGAGCTGTTTTTT. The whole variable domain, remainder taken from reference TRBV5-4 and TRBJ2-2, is ETGVTQSPTHLIKTRGQQVTLRCSSQSGHNTVSWYQQALGQGPQFIFQYYREEENGRGNFPPRFSGLQFPNYSSELNVNALELDDSALYLCASSFGQGVVTGELFFGEGSRLTVL.

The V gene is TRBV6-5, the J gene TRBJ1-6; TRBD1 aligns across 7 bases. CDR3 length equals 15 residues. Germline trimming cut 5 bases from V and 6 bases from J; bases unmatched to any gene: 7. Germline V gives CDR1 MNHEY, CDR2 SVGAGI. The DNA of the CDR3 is TGTGCCAGCAGTCTATCGGACAGGAGTAATTCACCCCTCCACTTT. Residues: CASSLSDRSNSPLHF.

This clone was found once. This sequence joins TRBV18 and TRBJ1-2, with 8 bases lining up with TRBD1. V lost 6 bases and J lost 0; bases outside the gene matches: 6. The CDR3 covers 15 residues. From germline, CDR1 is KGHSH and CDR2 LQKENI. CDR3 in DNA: TGTGCCAGCTCCCCGACAGGGGAAGCTAACTATGGCTACACCTTC. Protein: CASSPTGEANYGYTF.

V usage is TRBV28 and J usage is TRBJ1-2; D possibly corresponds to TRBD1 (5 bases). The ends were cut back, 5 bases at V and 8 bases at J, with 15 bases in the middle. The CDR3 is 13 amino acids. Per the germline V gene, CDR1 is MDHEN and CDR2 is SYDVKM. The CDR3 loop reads CASSRRDLDGYTF. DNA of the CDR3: TGTGCCAGCAGTCGCAGGGACTTGGACGGCTACACCTTC.

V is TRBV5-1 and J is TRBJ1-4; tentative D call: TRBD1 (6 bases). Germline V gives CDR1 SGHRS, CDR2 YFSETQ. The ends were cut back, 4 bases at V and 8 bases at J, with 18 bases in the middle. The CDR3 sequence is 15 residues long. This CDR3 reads CASSETPGVGEKLFF. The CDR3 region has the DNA TGCGCCAGCAGCGAAACCCCAGGGGTAGGCGAAAAACTGTTTTTT.

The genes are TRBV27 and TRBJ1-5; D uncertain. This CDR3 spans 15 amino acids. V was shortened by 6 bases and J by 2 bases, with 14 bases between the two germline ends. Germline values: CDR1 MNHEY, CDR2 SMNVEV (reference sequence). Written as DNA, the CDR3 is TGTGCCAGCAGCCCTCGCCGGGGTGGCAATCAGCCCCAGCATTTT. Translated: CASSPRRGGNQPQHF.

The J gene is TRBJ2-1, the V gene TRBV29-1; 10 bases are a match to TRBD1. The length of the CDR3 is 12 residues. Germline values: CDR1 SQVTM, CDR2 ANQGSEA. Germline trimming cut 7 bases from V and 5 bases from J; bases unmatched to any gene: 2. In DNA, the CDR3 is TGCAGCGGGGGACAGGGGAACAATGAGCAGTTCTTC. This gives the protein CSGGQGNNEQFF.

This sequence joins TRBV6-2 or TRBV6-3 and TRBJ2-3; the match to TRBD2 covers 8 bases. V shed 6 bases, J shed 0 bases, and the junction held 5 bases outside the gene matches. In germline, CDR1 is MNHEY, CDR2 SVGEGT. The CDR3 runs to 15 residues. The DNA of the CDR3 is TGTGCCAGCAGCCGCCCTAGCGGGAGCACAGATACGCAGTATTTT. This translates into CASSRPSGSTDTQYF.

CDR3 DNA sequence: TGTGCCAGCAGCGTCGGGGGGCCTAATCAGCCCCAGCATTTT. Its protein product is CASSVGGPNQPQHF. V usage is TRBV9 and J usage is TRBJ1-5; D is possibly TRBD1 (6 bases). Germline V gives CDR1 SGDLS, CDR2 YYNGEE. V shed 2 bases and J shed 4 bases, with 10 bases lying between them. The CDR3 contains 14 residues.

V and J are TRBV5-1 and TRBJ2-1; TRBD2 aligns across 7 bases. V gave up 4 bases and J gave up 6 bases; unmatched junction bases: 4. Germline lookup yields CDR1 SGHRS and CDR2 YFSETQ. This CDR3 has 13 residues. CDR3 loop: CASSQGLLNEQFF. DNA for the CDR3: TGCGCCAGCAGCCAGGGACTACTCAATGAGCAGTTCTTC.

The CDR3 nucleotides are TGTGCCAGCTCACCTACCCGGACAGCTAACTATGGCTACACCTTC. This codes for CASSPTRTANYGYTF. This chain uses TRBV18 with TRBJ1-2, with D perhaps matching TRBD1 (6 bases). Trimming pared 3 bases from V and 0 bases from J, leaving 11 bases between. The CDR3 loop spans 15 amino acids. Germline-derived CDR1 and CDR2 are KGHSH and LQKENI. Complete variable domain (other parts from reference TRBV18 and TRBJ1-2): NAGVMQNPRHLVRRRGQEARLRCSPMKGHSHVYWYRQLPEEGLKFMVYLQKENIIDESGMPKERFSAEFPKEGPSILRIQQVVRGDSAAYFCASSPTRTANYGYTFGSGTRLTVV.

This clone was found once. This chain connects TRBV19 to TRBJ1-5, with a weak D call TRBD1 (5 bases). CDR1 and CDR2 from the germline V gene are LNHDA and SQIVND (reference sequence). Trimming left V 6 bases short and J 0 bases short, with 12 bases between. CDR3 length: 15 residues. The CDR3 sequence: CASRPTAYSNQPQHF. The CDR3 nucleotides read TGTGCCAGTAGACCGACAGCTTATAGCAATCAGCCCCAGCATTTT.

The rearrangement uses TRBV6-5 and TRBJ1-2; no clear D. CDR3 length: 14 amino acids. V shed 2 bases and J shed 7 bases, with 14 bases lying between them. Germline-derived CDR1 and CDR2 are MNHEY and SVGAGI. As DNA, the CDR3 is TGTGCCAGCAGTTACACGACAATAGGTGGTGGCTACACCTTC. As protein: CASSYTTIGGGYTF.

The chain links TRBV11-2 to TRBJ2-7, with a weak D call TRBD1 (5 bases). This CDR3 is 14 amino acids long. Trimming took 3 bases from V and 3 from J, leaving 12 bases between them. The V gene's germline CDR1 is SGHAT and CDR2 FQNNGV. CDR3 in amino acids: CASSFAGYYYEQYF. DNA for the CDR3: TGTGCCAGCAGCTTCGCAGGGTACTACTACGAGCAGTACTTC.

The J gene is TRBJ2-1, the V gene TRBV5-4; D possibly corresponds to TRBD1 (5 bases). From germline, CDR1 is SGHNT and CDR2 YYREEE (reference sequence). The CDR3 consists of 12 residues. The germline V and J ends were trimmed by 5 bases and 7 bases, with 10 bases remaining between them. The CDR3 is CASSDQGNEQFF. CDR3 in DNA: TGTGCCAGCAGTGATCAGGGTAATGAGCAGTTCTTC.

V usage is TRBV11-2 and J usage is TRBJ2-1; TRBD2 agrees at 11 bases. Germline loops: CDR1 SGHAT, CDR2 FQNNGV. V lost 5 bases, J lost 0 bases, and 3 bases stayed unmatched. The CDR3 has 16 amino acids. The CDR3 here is CASSPTSGSSYNEQFF. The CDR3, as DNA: TGTGCCAGCAGCCCAACTAGCGGGAGCTCCTACAATGAGCAGTTCTTC.

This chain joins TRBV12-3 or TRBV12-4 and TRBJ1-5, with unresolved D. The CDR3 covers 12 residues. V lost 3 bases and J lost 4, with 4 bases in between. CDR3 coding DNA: TGTGCCAGCAGTTTCGGGAATCAGCCCCAGCATTTT. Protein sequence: CASSFGNQPQHF.

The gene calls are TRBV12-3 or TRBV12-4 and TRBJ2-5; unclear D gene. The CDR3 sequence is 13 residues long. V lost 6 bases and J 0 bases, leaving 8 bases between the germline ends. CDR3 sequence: CASSPQYQETQYF. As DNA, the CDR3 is TGTGCCAGCAGCCCTCAGTACCAAGAGACCCAGTACTTC.

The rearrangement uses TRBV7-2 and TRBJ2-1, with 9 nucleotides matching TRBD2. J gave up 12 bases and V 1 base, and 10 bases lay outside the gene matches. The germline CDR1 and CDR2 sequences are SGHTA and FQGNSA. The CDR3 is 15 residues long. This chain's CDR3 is CASSLGTSGSPRQFF. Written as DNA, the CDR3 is TGTGCCAGCAGCTTAGGTACTAGCGGGTCACCAAGGCAGTTCTTC.

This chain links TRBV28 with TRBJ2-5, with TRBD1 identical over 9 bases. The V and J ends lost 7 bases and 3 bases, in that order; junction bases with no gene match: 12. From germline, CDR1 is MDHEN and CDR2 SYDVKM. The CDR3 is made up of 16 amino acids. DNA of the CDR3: TGTGCCAGCATTCCGAGGGGGACAGGGAAAGAAGAGACCCAGTACTTC. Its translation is CASIPRGTGKEETQYF.

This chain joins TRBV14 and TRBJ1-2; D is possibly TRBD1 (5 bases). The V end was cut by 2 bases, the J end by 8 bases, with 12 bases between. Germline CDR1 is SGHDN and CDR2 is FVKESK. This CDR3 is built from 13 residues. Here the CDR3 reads CASSQKGSYGYTF. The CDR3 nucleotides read TGTGCCAGCAGCCAAAAGGGGTCGTACGGCTACACCTTC.

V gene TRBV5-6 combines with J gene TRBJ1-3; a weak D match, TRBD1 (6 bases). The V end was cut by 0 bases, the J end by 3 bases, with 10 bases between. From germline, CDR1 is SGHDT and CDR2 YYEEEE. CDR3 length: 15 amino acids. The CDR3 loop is CASSLERGHGNTIYF. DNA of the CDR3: TGTGCCAGCAGCTTGGAGCGGGGGCATGGAAACACCATATATTTT.

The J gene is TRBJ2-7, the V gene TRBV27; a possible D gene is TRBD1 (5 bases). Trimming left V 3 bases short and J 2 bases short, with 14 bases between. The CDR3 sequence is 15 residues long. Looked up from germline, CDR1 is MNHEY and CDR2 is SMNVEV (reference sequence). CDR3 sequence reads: CASSFNPGPPYEQYF. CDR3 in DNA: TGTGCCAGCAGTTTTAATCCAGGGCCCCCCTACGAGCAGTACTTC.

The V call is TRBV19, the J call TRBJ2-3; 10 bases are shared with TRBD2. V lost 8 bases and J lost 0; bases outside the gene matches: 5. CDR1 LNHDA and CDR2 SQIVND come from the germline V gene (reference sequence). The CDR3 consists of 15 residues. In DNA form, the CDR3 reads TGTGCCAGTTCGACTAGCGGGTCTAGCACAGATACGCAGTATTTT. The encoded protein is CASSTSGSSTDTQYF.